What follows is one T cell receptor beta chain and its context. It has no known antigen specificity. One base away there is no much larger clone; base qualities are not given. The immunoSEQ Assay, a bias-controlled multiplex PCR, was used to amplify TCRbeta CDR3 regions from genomic DNA. Under the source paper's analysis protocol: The number of nucleated cells in each sample was estimated from the amplification of reference gene primers within the assay. To quantify the absolute abundance of each unique TCRbeta CDR3 rearrangement, sequence reads were collapsed and filtered. For each sample, productive Simpson clonality was calculated as the square root of Simpson's diversity index across productive rearrangements. Drawn from immuneACCESS, this table holds only the in-frame rearrangements with V and J called that TCRdb kept. Clones are partly lost; checked studies trace under half to an unresolved V gene and leave the rest unexplained. V and J calls and clone size are those listed in that table; D and trimming were worked out from the DNA. Here the sample has over 250,000 clones; 80% to 90% occur a single time. Approximately 10% of the sample is taken by the ten largest.

Collaborating institutions collected whole blood in K2EDTA tubes following their own protocols. For TCRbeta analysis, collaborator samples were shipped as frozen whole blood, as isolated PBMCs, or as DNA extracted from either sample type. The data were taken from a study of blood T cell repertoires in COVID-19 (dated by TCRdb to 2018 to 2021). For the study in its entirety: Collaborator samples came from the United States, Italy and Spain and covered acute and convalescent phases of COVID-19. The prospective study material was composed of cDNA or gDNA derived from T cells, B-cell-depleted T cells, or PBMCs. The repertoires were made available in a free public database intended to serve as a resource for research on the immune response to SARS-CoV-2. Where HLA class I and class II types were available, the types were taken from metadata supplied by the sample provider, not from assay-based typing. Samples came from the ongoing ImmuneRACE study (first 160 participants) plus 1,254 subjects from 6 global collaborators. Sample metadata almost always included a de-identified subject ID, COVID-19 status, age in years and sex. Subjects who had been exposed to COVID-19, were actively infected with it, or had recovered from it provided the deeply sampled blood TCRbeta repertoires that made up the dataset.

Beyond this particular receptor, the publication reports: The quantity of clinical and demographic metadata differed by source and by participant and was supplied without curation.

There are 14 amino acids in the CDR3, from cysteine to phenylalanine inclusive. Only CDR3 DNA is held: 42 bases, read in frame from base 1. Trimming costs V 6 bases and J 2 bases, and their ends lie 13 bases apart. Sequences KGHSH (CDR1) and LQKENI (CDR2) are obtained from the germline V gene. The chain is assembled from TRBV18 and TRBJ1-1; TRBD1 is a weak D gene call, 6 bases matching. The sequence came from a woman in her 70s with acute or convalescent COVID-19. The sample consisted of peripheral blood. In nucleotides, the sequence is TGTGCCAGCTCTCGGAACAGGGCCAACACTGAAGCTTTCTTT. Translation gives CASSRNRANTEAFF.